The rows below give T cell receptor beta chains drawn from one sample of a study of blood T cell repertoires in COVID-19. Sequencing was performed with immunoSEQ multiplex PCR; in TCRdb, only in-frame clones are kept and a portion is missing. The sample has 300,000 to 350,000 clones, roughly 88% seen once; the top ten hold about 5%. The material sequenced was PBMCs or T cells enriched from blood (not recorded which). All receptors derive from a man younger than 45 who had recovered from COVID-19. The CDR3 runs from the conserved cysteine through the conserved F or W. A D gene is named only where the DNA matches it firmly. Size values are once, few and many counts, or a class for expanded clones, and some rows have none.

clone size: -
V gene: TRBV24-1
CDR3 length: 16
J gene: TRBJ1-4
D gene: TRBD1
CDR3 protein: CATSDPTGVDGEKLFF
CDR3 DNA: TGTGCCACCAGTGATCCTACAGGGGTGGATGGTGAAAAACTGTTTTTT

clone size: -
V gene: TRBV7-9
CDR3 length: 15
J gene: TRBJ1-5
D gene: -
CDR3 protein: CASSPRGSDNQPQHF
CDR3 DNA: TGTGCCAGCAGCCCCCGGGGGTCAGACAATCAGCCCCAGCATTTT

clone size: few
V gene: TRBV5-6
CDR3 length: 13
J gene: TRBJ1-1
D gene: -
CDR3 protein: CASTPSGMAEAFF
CDR3 DNA: TGTGCCAGCACCCCGTCGGGTATGGCTGAAGCTTTCTTT

clone size: few
V gene: TRBV9
CDR3 length: 15
J gene: TRBJ1-5
D gene: -
CDR3 protein: CASSVDGGNVEPQHF
CDR3 DNA: TGTGCCAGCAGCGTAGACGGAGGGAACGTTGAGCCCCAGCATTTT

clone size: -
V gene: TRBV11-2
CDR3 length: 15
J gene: TRBJ2-7
D gene: -
CDR3 protein: CASSLSGGTHYEQYF
CDR3 DNA: TGTGCCAGCAGCTTAAGCGGAGGGACCCACTACGAGCAGTACTTC

clone size: -
V gene: TRBV5-6
CDR3 length: 15
J gene: TRBJ1-4
D gene: TRBD1
CDR3 protein: CASSPAGTGGEKLFF
CDR3 DNA: TGTGCCAGCAGCCCAGCCGGGACAGGGGGTGAAAAACTGTTTTTT

clone size: -
V gene: TRBV21-1
CDR3 length: 14
J gene: TRBJ1-5
D gene: -
CDR3 protein: CASRSGLSNQPQHF
CDR3 DNA: TGTGCCAGCAGGTCAGGACTGAGCAATCAGCCCCAGCATTTT

clone size: -
V gene: TRBV2
CDR3 length: 14
J gene: TRBJ1-5
D gene: TRBD1
CDR3 protein: CASSGGQGNQPQHF
CDR3 DNA: TGTGCCAGCAGTGGGGGACAGGGCAATCAGCCCCAGCATTTT

clone size: -
V gene: TRBV5-5
CDR3 length: 13
J gene: TRBJ2-7
D gene: -
CDR3 protein: CASSLLSIYEQYF
CDR3 DNA: TGTGCCAGCAGCTTACTTTCAATCTACGAGCAGTACTTC

clone size: once
V gene: TRBV5-1
CDR3 length: 13
J gene: TRBJ2-5
D gene: -
CDR3 protein: CASSILYGETQYF
CDR3 DNA: TGCGCCAGCAGCATTCTATACGGGGAGACCCAGTACTTC

clone size: -
V gene: TRBV5-1
CDR3 length: 13
J gene: TRBJ1-1
D gene: -
CDR3 protein: CASSPSQSLEAFF
CDR3 DNA: TGCGCCAGCAGCCCTTCTCAGTCTCTTGAAGCTTTCTTT

clone size: -
V gene: TRBV6-5
CDR3 length: 13
J gene: TRBJ1-1
D gene: -
CDR3 protein: CASSVSSGTEAFF
CDR3 DNA: TGTGCCAGCAGCGTATCCTCGGGGACTGAAGCTTTCTTT

clone size: -
V gene: TRBV28
CDR3 length: 15
J gene: TRBJ2-1
D gene: TRBD2
CDR3 protein: CASSPTSGGHNEQFF
CDR3 DNA: TGTGCCAGCAGTCCGACTAGCGGGGGCCACAATGAGCAGTTCTTC

clone size: -
V gene: TRBV21-1
CDR3 length: 12
J gene: TRBJ1-5
D gene: -
CDR3 protein: CASSPGLQPQHF
CDR3 DNA: TGTGCCAGCAGTCCGGGACTACAGCCCCAGCATTTT

clone size: -
V gene: TRBV6-5
CDR3 length: 14
J gene: TRBJ2-7
D gene: TRBD2
CDR3 protein: CASATSGLSYEQYF
CDR3 DNA: TGTGCCAGTGCAACTAGCGGGCTCTCCTACGAGCAGTACTTC

clone size: -
V gene: TRBV4-2
CDR3 length: 15
J gene: TRBJ2-7
D gene: TRBD1
CDR3 protein: CASSQGQGPLNEQYF
CDR3 DNA: TGTGCCAGCAGCCAAGGACAGGGCCCCTTGAACGAGCAGTACTTC

clone size: -
V gene: TRBV6-5
CDR3 length: 15
J gene: TRBJ1-5
D gene: -
CDR3 protein: CASSQGVWGNQPQHF
CDR3 DNA: TGTGCCAGCAGCCAAGGGGTTTGGGGAAATCAGCCCCAGCATTTT

clone size: -
V gene: TRBV27
CDR3 length: 15
J gene: TRBJ1-1
D gene: -
CDR3 protein: CASSLSSGVNTEAFF
CDR3 DNA: TGTGCCAGCAGTTTGTCATCAGGGGTGAACACTGAAGCTTTCTTT

clone size: -
V gene: TRBV3-1/TRBV3-2
CDR3 length: 15
J gene: TRBJ2-7
D gene: TRBD2
CDR3 protein: CASSHSGGSSYEQYF
CDR3 DNA: TGTGCCAGCAGCCATAGCGGGGGCTCCTCCTACGAGCAGTACTTC

clone size: -
V gene: TRBV6-2/TRBV6-3
CDR3 length: 16
J gene: TRBJ2-7
D gene: TRBD2
CDR3 protein: CASSLAGGPGAYEQYF
CDR3 DNA: TGTGCCAGCAGTCTAGCGGGGGGCCCTGGGGCCTACGAGCAGTACTTC